This TCR beta chain was observed in a study of blood T cell repertoires in COVID-19. Overall study: Nucleic acid was either cDNA or gDNA, and it came from T cells, B-cell-depleted T cells, or PBMCs.

The germline gives CDR1 SGHRS, CDR2 YFSETQ. The CDR3 runs 13 residues. V was pared by 0 bases and J by 5 bases, with 5 bases between. Authors' data handling: Estimated nucleated cell counts came from reference gene primer amplification. The table came from immunoSEQ multiplex PCR; TCRdb's copy has only in-frame clones and leaves some out. D and trimming come from the DNA, and the V and J calls and clone size come from that table. The sample consists of about 360,000 clones, more than 85% of them appearing once. Sequencing input: peripheral blood. The clonotype was recovered from a human donor in a cohort sampled during active COVID-19. The chain uses TRBV5-1 and TRBJ2-2; D unclear. CDR3 in amino acids: CASSLGPTGELFF. DNA for the CDR3: TGCGCCAGCAGCTTGGGTCCTACCGGGGAGCTGTTTTTT.